A selection of T cell receptor beta chains follows, all from one sample in a study of blood T cell repertoires in COVID-19. Produced via immunoSEQ multiplex PCR; TCRdb's table is partial and in-frame only. The sample consists of under 250,000 clones, around 82% of them appearing once. Sequencing input: peripheral blood. These receptors were collected from a man aged 50 or older with active or convalescent COVID-19. CDR3s include the opening cysteine and the closing phenylalanine or tryptophan. The D gene is left open where the match is weak. Clone sizes are given selectively: once, few, many, or a class where the clone is expanded.

abundance: once; d_gene: .; j_gene: TRBJ1-5; v_gene: TRBV30; CDR3aa: CAYRGQQNQPQHF; CDR3nt: TGTGCCTACCGAGGGCAGCAAAATCAGCCCCAGCATTTT
abundance: .; d_gene: TRBD2; j_gene: TRBJ2-1; v_gene: TRBV6-4; CDR3aa: CASRRGGSYNEQFF; CDR3nt: TGTGCCAGCAGGCGGGGGGGCTCCTACAATGAGCAGTTCTTC
abundance: .; d_gene: .; j_gene: TRBJ2-2; v_gene: TRBV7-2; CDR3aa: CASSLALGRGAGELFF; CDR3nt: TGTGCCAGCAGCTTAGCGCTGGGCAGGGGAGCCGGGGAGCTGTTTTTT
abundance: .; d_gene: .; j_gene: TRBJ1-1; v_gene: TRBV9; CDR3aa: CASSTPGSEAFF; CDR3nt: TGTGCCAGCAGCACTCCGGGATCCGAAGCTTTCTTT
abundance: few; d_gene: TRBD2; j_gene: TRBJ2-2; v_gene: TRBV11-2; CDR3aa: CATERGGNTGELFF; CDR3nt: TGTGCCACCGAGCGGGGGGGGAACACCGGGGAGCTGTTTTTT
abundance: .; d_gene: TRBD1; j_gene: TRBJ1-4; v_gene: TRBV25-1; CDR3aa: CASSEGWTGSEKLFF; CDR3nt: TGTGCCAGCAGTGAAGGGTGGACAGGTAGTGAAAAACTGTTTTTT
abundance: .; d_gene: TRBD2; j_gene: TRBJ2-3; v_gene: TRBV3-1/TRBV3-2; CDR3aa: CASSHPGGADTQYF; CDR3nt: TGTGCCAGCAGCCACCCCGGGGGGGCAGATACGCAGTATTTT
abundance: once; d_gene: TRBD1; j_gene: TRBJ1-2; v_gene: TRBV7-9; CDR3aa: CASSAGQGAGGYTF; CDR3nt: TGTGCCAGCAGCGCGGGACAGGGGGCCGGGGGCTACACCTTC
abundance: .; d_gene: TRBD1; j_gene: TRBJ2-7; v_gene: TRBV5-1; CDR3aa: CASSRGQGAHGEQYF; CDR3nt: TGCGCCAGCAGCAGGGGACAGGGGGCGCATGGCGAGCAGTACTTC
abundance: .; d_gene: .; j_gene: TRBJ1-2; v_gene: TRBV20-1; CDR3aa: CSASRQANYGYTF; CDR3nt: TGCAGTGCTAGTCGACAGGCTAACTATGGCTACACCTTC
abundance: .; d_gene: TRBD1; j_gene: TRBJ2-1; v_gene: TRBV9; CDR3aa: CASSVGTGSYNEQFF; CDR3nt: TGTGCCAGCAGCGTCGGGACAGGCTCCTACAATGAGCAGTTCTTC
abundance: .; d_gene: .; j_gene: TRBJ2-1; v_gene: TRBV7-8; CDR3aa: CASSRIAYNEQFF; CDR3nt: TGTGCCAGCAGCCGAATCGCCTACAATGAGCAGTTCTTC
abundance: few; d_gene: .; j_gene: TRBJ1-5; v_gene: TRBV23-1; CDR3aa: CASSLQPQHF; CDR3nt: TGCGCCAGCAGCCTACAGCCCCAGCATTTT
abundance: .; d_gene: TRBD1; j_gene: TRBJ1-1; v_gene: TRBV2; CDR3aa: CASSGRGRVTEAFF; CDR3nt: TGTGCCAGCAGTGGAAGGGGGCGGGTCACTGAAGCTTTCTTT
abundance: .; d_gene: TRBD1; j_gene: TRBJ2-2; v_gene: TRBV30; CDR3aa: CAWSGQANTGELFF; CDR3nt: TGTGCCTGGAGCGGACAGGCGAACACCGGGGAGCTGTTTTTT
abundance: .; d_gene: .; j_gene: TRBJ2-2; v_gene: TRBV4-1; CDR3aa: CASSHYRNTGELFF; CDR3nt: TGCGCCAGCAGCCACTACAGGAACACCGGGGAGCTGTTTTTT
abundance: .; d_gene: .; j_gene: TRBJ2-2; v_gene: TRBV7-6; CDR3aa: CASSLGGSTGELFF; CDR3nt: TGTGCCAGCAGCTTAGGAGGTAGCACCGGGGAGCTGTTTTTT